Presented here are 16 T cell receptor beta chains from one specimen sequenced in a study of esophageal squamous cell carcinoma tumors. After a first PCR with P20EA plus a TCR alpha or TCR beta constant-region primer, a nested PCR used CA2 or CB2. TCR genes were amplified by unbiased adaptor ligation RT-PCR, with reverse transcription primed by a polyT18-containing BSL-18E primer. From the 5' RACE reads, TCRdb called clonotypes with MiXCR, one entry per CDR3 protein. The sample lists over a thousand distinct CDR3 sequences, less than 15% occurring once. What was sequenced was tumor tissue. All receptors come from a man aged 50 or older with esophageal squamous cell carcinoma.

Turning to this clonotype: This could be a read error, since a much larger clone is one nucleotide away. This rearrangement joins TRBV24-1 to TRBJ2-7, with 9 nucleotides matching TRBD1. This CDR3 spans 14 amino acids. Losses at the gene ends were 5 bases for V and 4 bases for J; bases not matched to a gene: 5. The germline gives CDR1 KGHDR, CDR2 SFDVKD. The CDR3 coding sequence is TGTGCCACCAGTGGGTACAGGGGGCCTTACGAGCAGTACTTC. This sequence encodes CATSGYRGPYEQYF.

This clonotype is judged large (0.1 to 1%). The CDR3, as DNA: TGTGCCAGCAGCGCAGGACTGGTAAACACTGAAGCTTTCTTT. Residues: CASSAGLVNTEAFF. J is TRBJ1-1 and V is TRBV5-4; D ambiguous. V was shortened by 4 bases and J by 2 bases, with 12 bases between the two germline ends. CDR3 length: 14 residues. The germline CDR1 and CDR2 sequences are SGHNT and YYREEE (reference sequence).

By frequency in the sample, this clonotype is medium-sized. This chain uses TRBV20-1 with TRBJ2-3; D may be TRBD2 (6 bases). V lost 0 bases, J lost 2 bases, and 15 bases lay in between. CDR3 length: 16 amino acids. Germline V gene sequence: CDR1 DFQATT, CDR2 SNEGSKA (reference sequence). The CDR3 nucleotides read TGCAGTGCTAGAGAACCCTGGGCGGGATCCACAGATACGCAGTATTTT. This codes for CSAREPWAGSTDTQYF.

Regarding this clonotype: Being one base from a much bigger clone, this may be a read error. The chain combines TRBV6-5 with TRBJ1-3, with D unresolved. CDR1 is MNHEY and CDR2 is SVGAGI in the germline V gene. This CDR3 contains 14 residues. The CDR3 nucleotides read TGTGCCAGCAGTTACTCGATATGGGGAAACACCGTATATTTT. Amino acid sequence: CASSYSIWGNTVYF.

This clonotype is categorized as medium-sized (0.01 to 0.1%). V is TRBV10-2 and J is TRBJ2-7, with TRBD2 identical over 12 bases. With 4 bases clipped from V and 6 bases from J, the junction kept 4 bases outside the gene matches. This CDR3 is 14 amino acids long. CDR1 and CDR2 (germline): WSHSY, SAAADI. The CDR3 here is CASSGPSGRAEQYF. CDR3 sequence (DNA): TGCGCCAGCAGTGGCCCTAGCGGGAGGGCCGAGCAGTACTTC.

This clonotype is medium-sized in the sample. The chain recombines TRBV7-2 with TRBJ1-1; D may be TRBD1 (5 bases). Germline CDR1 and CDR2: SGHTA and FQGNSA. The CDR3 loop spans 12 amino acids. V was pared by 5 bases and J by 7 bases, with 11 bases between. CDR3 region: CASSPRVFEAFF. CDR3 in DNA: TGTGCCAGCAGCCCCAGGGTCTTTGAAGCTTTCTTT. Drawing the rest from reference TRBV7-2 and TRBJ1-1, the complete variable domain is GAGVSQSPSNKVTEKGKDVELRCDPISGHTALYWYRQSLGQGLEFLIYFQGNSAPDKSGLPSDRFSAERTGGSVSTLTIQRTQQEDSAVYLCASSPRVFEAFFGQGTRLTVV.

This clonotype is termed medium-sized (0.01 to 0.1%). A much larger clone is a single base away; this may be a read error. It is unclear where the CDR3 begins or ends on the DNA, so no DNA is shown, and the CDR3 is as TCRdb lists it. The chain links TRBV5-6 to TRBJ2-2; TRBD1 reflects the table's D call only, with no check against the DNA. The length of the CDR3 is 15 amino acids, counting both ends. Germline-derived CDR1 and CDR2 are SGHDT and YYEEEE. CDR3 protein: CASSFGTGNTGERFF.

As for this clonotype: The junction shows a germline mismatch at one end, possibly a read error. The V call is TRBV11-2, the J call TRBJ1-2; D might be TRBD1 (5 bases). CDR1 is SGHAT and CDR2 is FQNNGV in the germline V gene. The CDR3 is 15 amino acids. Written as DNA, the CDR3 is TGTGCCAGCAGCGTCGGTTGGGGGGGAGTGAATGGCTATACCTTC. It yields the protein CASSVGWGGVNGYTF.

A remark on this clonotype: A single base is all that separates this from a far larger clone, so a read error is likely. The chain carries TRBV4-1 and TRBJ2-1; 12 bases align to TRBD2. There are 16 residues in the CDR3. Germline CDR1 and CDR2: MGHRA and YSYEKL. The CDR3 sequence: CTSSGWTSGTRNEQFF. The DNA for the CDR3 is TGTACCAGCAGCGGATGGACTAGCGGGACTCGGAATGAGCAGTTCTTC.

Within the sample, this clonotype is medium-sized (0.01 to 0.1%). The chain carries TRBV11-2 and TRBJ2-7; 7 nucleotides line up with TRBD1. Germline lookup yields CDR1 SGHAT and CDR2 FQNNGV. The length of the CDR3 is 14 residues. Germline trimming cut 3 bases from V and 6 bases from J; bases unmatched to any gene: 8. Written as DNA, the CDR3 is TGTGCCAGCAGCTTCCGACAGGGAGATAGCGAGCAGTACTTC. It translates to CASSFRQGDSEQYF. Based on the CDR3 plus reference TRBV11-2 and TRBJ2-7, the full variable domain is EAGVAQSPRYKIIEKRQSVAFWCNPISGHATLYWYQQILGQGPKLLIQFQNNGVVDDSQLPKDRFSAERLKGVDSTLKIQPAKLEDSAVYLCASSFRQGDSEQYFGPGTRLTVT.

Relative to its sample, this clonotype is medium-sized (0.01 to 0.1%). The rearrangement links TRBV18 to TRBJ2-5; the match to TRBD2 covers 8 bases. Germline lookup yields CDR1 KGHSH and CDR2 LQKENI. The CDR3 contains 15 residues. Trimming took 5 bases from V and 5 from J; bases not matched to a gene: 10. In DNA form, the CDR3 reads TGTGCCAGCTCAGTAACGGGACTAGAAGCGGAGACCCAGTACTTC. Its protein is CASSVTGLEAETQYF.

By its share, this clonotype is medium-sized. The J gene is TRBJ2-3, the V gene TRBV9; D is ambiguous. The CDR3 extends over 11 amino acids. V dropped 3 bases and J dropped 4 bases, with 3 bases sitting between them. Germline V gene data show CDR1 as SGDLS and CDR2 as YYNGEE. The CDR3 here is CASSGADTQYF. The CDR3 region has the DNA TGTGCCAGCAGCGGTGCAGATACGCAGTATTTT.

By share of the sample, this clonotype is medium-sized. CDR3 in amino acids: CASSFYETQYF. The CDR3 DNA reads as TGTGCCAGCAGCTTCTACGAGACCCAGTACTTC. J is TRBJ2-5 and V is TRBV7-2; no definite D call. This CDR3 contains 11 residues. Trimming shortened V by 3 bases and J by 5 bases, and 4 bases separated the two germline ends. Germline V gene lookup returns CDR1 SGHTA and CDR2 FQGNSA.

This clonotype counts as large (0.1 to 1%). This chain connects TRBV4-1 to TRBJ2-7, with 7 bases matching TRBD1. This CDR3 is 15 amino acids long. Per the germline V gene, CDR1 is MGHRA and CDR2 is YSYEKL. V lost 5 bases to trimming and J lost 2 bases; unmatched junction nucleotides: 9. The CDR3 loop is CASSLSGTAPYEQYF. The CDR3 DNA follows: TGCGCCAGCAGCTTGTCCGGGACAGCCCCCTACGAGCAGTACTTC.

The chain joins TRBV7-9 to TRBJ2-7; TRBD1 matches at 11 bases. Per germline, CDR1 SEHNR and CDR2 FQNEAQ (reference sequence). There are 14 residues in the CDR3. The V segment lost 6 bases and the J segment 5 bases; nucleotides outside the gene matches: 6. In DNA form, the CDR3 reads TGTGCCAGCAGTCCGGGACAGGGGGAAAACGAGCAGTACTTC. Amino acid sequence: CASSPGQGENEQYF.

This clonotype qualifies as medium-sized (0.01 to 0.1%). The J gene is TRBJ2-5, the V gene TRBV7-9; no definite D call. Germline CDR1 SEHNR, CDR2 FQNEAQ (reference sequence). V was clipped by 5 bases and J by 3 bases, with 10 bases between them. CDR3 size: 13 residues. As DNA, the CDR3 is TGTGCCAGCAGCCGAGTTGGGGAAGAGACCCAGTACTTC. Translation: CASSRVGEETQYF. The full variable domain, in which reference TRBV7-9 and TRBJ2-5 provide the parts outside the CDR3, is DTGVSQNPRHKITKRGQNVTFRCDPISEHNRLYWYRQTLGQGPEFLTYFQNEAQLEKSRLLSDRFSAERPKGSFSTLEIQRTEQGDSAMYLCASSRVGEETQYFGPGTRLLVL.